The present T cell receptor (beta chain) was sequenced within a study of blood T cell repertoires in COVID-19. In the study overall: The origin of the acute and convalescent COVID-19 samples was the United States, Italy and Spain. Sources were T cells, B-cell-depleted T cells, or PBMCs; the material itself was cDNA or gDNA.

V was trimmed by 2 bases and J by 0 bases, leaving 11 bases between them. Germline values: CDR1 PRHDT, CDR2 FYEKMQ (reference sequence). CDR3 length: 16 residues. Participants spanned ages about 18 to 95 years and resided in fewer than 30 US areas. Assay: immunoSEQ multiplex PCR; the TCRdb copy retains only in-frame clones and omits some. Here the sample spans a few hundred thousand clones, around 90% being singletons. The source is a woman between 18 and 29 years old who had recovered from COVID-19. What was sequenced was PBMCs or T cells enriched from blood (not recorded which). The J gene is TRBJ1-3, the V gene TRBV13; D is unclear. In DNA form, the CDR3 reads TGTGCCAGCAGCTTAAACGGCGCGGACTCTGGAAACACCATATATTTT. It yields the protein CASSLNGADSGNTIYF.